This T cell receptor (beta chain) emerged from a study of OX40 agonist ivuxolimab in advanced cancers. Germline assignment: CDR1 LGHNA and CDR2 YNFKEQ. CDR3 length: 16 residues. Trimming took 0 bases from V and 9 from J; bases not matched to a gene: 6. Assay: immunoSEQ multiplex PCR; the TCRdb copy retains only in-frame clones and omits some. The sample contains about 120,000 clones, around 87% of which appear only once. The material was CD4+ or CD8+ T cells sorted from blood, obtained in a trial of the OX40 agonist ivuxolimab. The chain combines TRBV4-2 with TRBJ1-6, with 9 bases aligning to TRBD1. The sequence derives from an adult with an advanced solid tumor such as melanoma, head and neck, liver or kidney cancer. The CDR3 coding sequence is TGTGCCAGCAGCCAAGATCCGGGACAGGGAAGTTCACCCCTCCACTTT. Protein product: CASSQDPGQGSSPLHF.